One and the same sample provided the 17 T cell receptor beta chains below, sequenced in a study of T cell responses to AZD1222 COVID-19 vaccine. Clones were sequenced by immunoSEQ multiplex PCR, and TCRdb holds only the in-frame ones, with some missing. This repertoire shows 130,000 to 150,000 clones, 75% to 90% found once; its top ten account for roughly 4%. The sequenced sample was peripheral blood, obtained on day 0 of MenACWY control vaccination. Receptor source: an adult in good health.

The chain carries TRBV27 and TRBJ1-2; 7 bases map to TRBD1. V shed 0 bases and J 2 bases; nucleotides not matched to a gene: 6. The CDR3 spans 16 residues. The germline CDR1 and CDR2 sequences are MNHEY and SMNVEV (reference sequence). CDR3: CASSLSWGTANYGYTF. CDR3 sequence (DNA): TGTGCCAGCAGTTTATCGTGGGGGACAGCCAACTATGGCTACACCTTC.

The CDR3 loop reads CSVEHGSGAPAFF. The DNA of the CDR3 is TGCAGCGTTGAACATGGATCGGGGGCGCCGGCTTTCTTT. V and J are TRBV29-1 and TRBJ1-1; maybe TRBD1 (6 bases). This CDR3 is 13 amino acids long. The germline CDR1 and CDR2 sequences are SQVTM and ANQGSEA. Trimming removed 2 bases at V and 11 bases at J, with 18 bases between. The whole variable domain, remainder taken from reference TRBV29-1 and TRBJ1-1, is SAVISQKPSRDICQRGTSLTIQCQVDSQVTMMFWYRQQPGQSLTLIATANQGSEATYESGFVIDKFPISRPNLTFSTLTVSNMSPEDSSIYLCSVEHGSGAPAFFGQGTRLTVV.

This CDR3 reads CASSGTAVAPILNQPQHF. DNA of the CDR3: TGTGCCAGCAGTGGGACAGCGGTTGCTCCAATCCTCAATCAGCCCCAGCATTTT. This rearrangement joins TRBV6-1 to TRBJ1-5; TRBD1 might be the D (6 bases). Germline lookup yields CDR1 MNHNS and CDR2 SASEGT. Trimming left V 4 bases short and J 3 bases short, with 22 bases between. The CDR3 contains 18 residues.

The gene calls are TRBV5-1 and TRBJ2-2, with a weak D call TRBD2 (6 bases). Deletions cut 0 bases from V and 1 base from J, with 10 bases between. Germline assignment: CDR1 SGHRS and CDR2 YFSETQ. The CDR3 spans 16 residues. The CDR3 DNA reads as TGCGCCAGCAGCTTGGGATCGGGGGAGAACACCGGGGAGCTGTTTTTT. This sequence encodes CASSLGSGENTGELFF.

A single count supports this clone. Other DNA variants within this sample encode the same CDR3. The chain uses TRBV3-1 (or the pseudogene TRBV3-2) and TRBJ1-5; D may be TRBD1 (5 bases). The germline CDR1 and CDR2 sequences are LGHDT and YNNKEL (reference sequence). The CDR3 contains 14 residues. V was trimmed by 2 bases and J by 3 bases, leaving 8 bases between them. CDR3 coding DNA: TGTGCCAGCAGCCAAACAGGTAACAATCAGCCCCAGCATTTT. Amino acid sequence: CASSQTGNNQPQHF.

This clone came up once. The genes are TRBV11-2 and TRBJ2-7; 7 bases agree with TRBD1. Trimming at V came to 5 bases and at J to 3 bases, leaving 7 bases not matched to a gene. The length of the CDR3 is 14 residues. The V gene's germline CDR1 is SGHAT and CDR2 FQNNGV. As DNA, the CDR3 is TGTGCCAGCAGCCCCGAAAACAGGGGCTACGAGCAGTACGTC. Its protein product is CASSPENRGYEQYV.

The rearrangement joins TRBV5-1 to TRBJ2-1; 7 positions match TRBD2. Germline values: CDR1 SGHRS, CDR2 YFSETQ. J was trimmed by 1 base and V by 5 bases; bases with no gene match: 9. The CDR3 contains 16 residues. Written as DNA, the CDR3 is TGCGCCAGCAGTCTCGGCGGGAGCGGATCCTACAATGAGCAGTTCTTC. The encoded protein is CASSLGGSGSYNEQFF.

The chain's CDR3 is CASSLRVRGPYEQYF. DNA for the CDR3: TGTGCCAGCAGCTTGCGGGTTCGGGGACCCTACGAGCAGTACTTC. V gene TRBV5-5 combines with J gene TRBJ2-7; D assignment may be TRBD1 or TRBD2 (5 bases each). This CDR3 contains 15 residues. Trimming cost V 1 base and J 2 bases, with 13 bases left between them. Germline V gives CDR1 SGHKS, CDR2 YYEKEE (reference sequence).

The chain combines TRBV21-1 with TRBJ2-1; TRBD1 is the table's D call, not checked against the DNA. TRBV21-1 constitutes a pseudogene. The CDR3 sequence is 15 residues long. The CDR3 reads CASSKLGQGDYEQFF. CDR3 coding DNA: TGTGCCAGCAGCAAACTTGGACAGGGAGATTATGAGCAGTTCTTC.

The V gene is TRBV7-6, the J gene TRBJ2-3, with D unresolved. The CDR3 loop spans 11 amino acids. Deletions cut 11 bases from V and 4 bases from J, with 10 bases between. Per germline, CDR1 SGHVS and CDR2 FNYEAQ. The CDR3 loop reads CAVLQADTQYF. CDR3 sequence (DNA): TGTGCCGTCCTCCAGGCAGATACGCAGTATTTT.

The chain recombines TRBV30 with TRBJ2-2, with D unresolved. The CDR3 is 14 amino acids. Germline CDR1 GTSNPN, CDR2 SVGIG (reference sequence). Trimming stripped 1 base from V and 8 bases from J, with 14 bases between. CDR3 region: CAWSEGEVQGELFF. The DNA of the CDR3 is TGTGCCTGGAGTGAGGGTGAAGTTCAAGGGGAGCTGTTTTTT.

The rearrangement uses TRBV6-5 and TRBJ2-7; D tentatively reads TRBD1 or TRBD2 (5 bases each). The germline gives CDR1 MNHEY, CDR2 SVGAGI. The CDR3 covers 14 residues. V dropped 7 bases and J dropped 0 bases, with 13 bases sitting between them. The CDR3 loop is CASKWGKGSYEQYF. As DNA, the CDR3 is TGTGCCAGCAAATGGGGGAAGGGCTCCTACGAGCAGTACTTC.

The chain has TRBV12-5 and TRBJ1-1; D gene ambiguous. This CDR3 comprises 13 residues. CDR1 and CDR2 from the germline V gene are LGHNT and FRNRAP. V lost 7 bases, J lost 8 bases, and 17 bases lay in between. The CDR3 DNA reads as TGTGCTAGTGTCTCAGAACGGGCGGCCGAAGCTTTCTTT. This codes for CASVSERAAEAFF.

The CDR3, as DNA: TGTGCCTTAACCAAAACATGGGAGACTACTGAAGCTTTCTTT. Translation gives CALTKTWETTEAFF. The V and J genes are TRBV30 and TRBJ1-1; D gene ambiguous. CDR3 length: 14 amino acids. CDR1 and CDR2 from the germline V gene are GTSNPN and SVGIG (reference sequence). V shed 7 bases and J shed 5 bases, with 20 bases lying between them.

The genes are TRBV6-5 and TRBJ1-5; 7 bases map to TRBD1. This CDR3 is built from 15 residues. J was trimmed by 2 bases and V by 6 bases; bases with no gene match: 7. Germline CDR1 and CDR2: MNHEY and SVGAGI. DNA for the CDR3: TGTGCCAGCAGCCGAACAGGGGACGGCAATCAGCCCCAGCATTTT. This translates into CASSRTGDGNQPQHF.

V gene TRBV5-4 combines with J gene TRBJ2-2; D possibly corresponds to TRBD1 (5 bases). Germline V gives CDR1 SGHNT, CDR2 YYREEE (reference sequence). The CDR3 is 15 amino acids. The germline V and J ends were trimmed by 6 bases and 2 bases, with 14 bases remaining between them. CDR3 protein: CASNPGQSNTGELFF. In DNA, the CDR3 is TGTGCCAGCAACCCAGGGCAGAGCAACACCGGGGAGCTGTTTTTT. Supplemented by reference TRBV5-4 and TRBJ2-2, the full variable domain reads ETGVTQSPTHLIKTRGQQVTLRCSSQSGHNTVSWYQQALGQGPQFIFQYYREEENGRGNFPPRFSGLQFPNYSSELNVNALELDDSALYLCASNPGQSNTGELFFGEGSRLTVL.

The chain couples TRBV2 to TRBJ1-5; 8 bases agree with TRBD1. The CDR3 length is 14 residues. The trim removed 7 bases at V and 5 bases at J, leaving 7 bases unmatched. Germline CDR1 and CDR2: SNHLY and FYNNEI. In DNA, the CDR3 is TGTGCCAGCAAAGGCGACAGGGGTTATCAGCCCCAGCATTTT. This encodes CASKGDRGYQPQHF.